This T cell receptor beta chain was captured in a study of T cells in Graves' hyperthyroidism and ophthalmopathy. Findings and limits, study-wide: Expanded thyroid clonotypes (above 0.001) were mostly also found in blood.

The CDR3 has 12 amino acids. Trimming cost V 6 bases and J 7 bases, with 10 bases left between them. RNA transcripts gave rise to amplified TCR beta CDR3 regions. Primed by the HTBI set, a first-round RT-PCR was run on the TCR CDR3. MiXCR, applied by TCRdb to the multiplex PCR reads, yields one record per CDR3 protein. The sample lists 360,000 or so distinct CDR3 sequences; 15% to 20% were seen once. The PBMCs had their origin in approximately 10 ml of fresh peripheral blood. As for this clonotype: Its matching antigen is unknown.

This sequence originates from a middle-aged woman with Graves' ophthalmopathy. This chain links TRBV12-3 or TRBV12-4 with TRBJ1-5; no clear D. Material: blood. In DNA form, the CDR3 reads TGTGCCAGCAGCTCCTTAAGACAGCCCCAGCATTTT. Its translation: CASSSLRQPQHF.